Presented here are 27 T cell receptor beta chains from one specimen sequenced in a study of blood T cell repertoires in COVID-19. Only in-frame clones appear in the TCRdb table, and some are missing; sequencing was by immunoSEQ multiplex PCR. The data hold fewer than 250,000 clones, with about 93% observed a single time. The sequenced sample was peripheral blood. The receptors shown here come from a man aged 30-40 years with COVID-19, enrolled during active disease.

This clone was seen only once. The V gene is TRBV5-4, the J gene TRBJ2-3, with 7 nucleotides matching TRBD2. Germline V gene sequence: CDR1 SGHNT, CDR2 YYREEE (reference sequence). The CDR3 consists of 16 residues. The V segment lost 4 bases and the J segment 1 base; nucleotides outside the gene matches: 9. Written as DNA, the CDR3 is TGTGCCAGCAGCCCCGATCCGGCGGGGGGCACAGATACGCAGTATTTT. It is translated as CASSPDPAGGTDTQYF.

CDR3 DNA: TGCGCCAGCAGCCCCCGTGGGCAGATGAACACTGAAGCTTTCTTT. Translation: CASSPRGQMNTEAFF. This chain connects TRBV4-1 to TRBJ1-1; D uncertain. With 4 bases removed from V and 0 bases from J, the gap between germline ends came to 12 bases. The CDR3 runs 15 residues. Germline V CDR1 and CDR2: MGHRA, YSYEKL.

The chain couples TRBV2 to TRBJ2-7; weak D call: TRBD1 (6 bases). CDR1 is SNHLY and CDR2 is FYNNEI in the germline V gene. With 11 bases removed from V and 2 bases from J, the gap between germline ends came to 13 bases. The length of the CDR3 is 12 residues. CDR3 sequence: CAGGHRTYEQYF. The CDR3 coding sequence is TGTGCCGGGGGACATAGGACCTACGAGCAGTACTTC.

This chain joins TRBV12-5 and TRBJ2-7, with 7 bases that match TRBD2. V was clipped by 0 bases and J by 2 bases; unmatched bases: 7. The V gene's germline CDR1 is LGHNT and CDR2 FRNRAP. CDR3 length equals 16 residues. The CDR3 bases are TGTGCTAGTGGTTTGGTACTAGCGACAGACCCCTACGAGCAGTACTTC. Its protein is CASGLVLATDPYEQYF.

This chain joins TRBV7-7 and TRBJ2-2; D may be TRBD2 (6 bases). Germline-derived CDR1 and CDR2 are SSHAT and FNYEAQ (reference sequence). V lost 5 bases and J lost 5, with 15 bases in between. The CDR3 sequence is 15 residues long. CDR3 bases: TGTGCCAGCAGCCCCTCCGGGGGTGGGACCGGGGAGCTGTTTTTT. Protein sequence: CASSPSGGGTGELFF.

The V call is TRBV21-1, the J call TRBJ2-1; TRBD1, the table's D call, was not compared with the DNA. TRBV21-1 has pseudogene status. The CDR3 length is 18 residues. CDR3 in DNA: TGTGCCAGCAGCAGTCACAGGGGGCCCGCTGCAACTCCCAATGAGCAGTTCTTC. Translating it yields CASSSHRGPAATPNEQFF.

This sequence joins TRBV5-5 and TRBJ2-2, with 11 bases that match TRBD1. The CDR3 has 17 residues. V was pared by 3 bases and J by 0 bases, with 4 bases of the junction left unmatched. CDR1 is SGHKS and CDR2 is YYEKEE in the germline V gene (reference sequence). CDR3 loop: CASSSPGQGANTGELFF. CDR3 DNA: TGTGCCAGCAGCTCTCCGGGACAGGGGGCGAACACCGGGGAGCTGTTTTTT.

The chain couples TRBV9 to TRBJ1-2; 7 bases map to TRBD1. With V trimmed by 3 bases and J by 3 bases, 5 bases remained unmatched. The CDR3 is 14 amino acids. Germline assignment: CDR1 SGDLS and CDR2 YYNGEE. The CDR3 region is CASSARDSHYGYTF. The DNA of the CDR3 is TGTGCCAGCAGCGCCCGGGACAGCCACTATGGCTACACCTTC.

This chain joins TRBV11-3 and TRBJ1-6; D is ambiguous. The CDR3 consists of 13 residues. Trimming cost V 1 base and J 8 bases, with 6 bases left between them. Germline-derived CDR1 and CDR2 are SGHNT and YENEEA. The CDR3 coding sequence is TGTGCCAGCAGCTTAGTTTCGGATTCACCCCTCCACTTT. It specifies CASSLVSDSPLHF.

The chain couples TRBV3-1 (or the pseudogene TRBV3-2) to TRBJ2-7; TRBD2 matches 7 bases. The CDR3 totals 14 residues. The V and J ends lost 0 bases and 9 bases, in that order; junction bases with no gene match: 8. CDR1 is LGHDT and CDR2 is YNNKEL in the germline V gene (reference sequence). CDR3 nucleotide sequence: TGTGCCAGCAGCCAAGAGGGGACTATCTCGGGGCAGTACTTC. It encodes CASSQEGTISGQYF.

V is TRBV5-4 and J is TRBJ1-2; a possible D gene is TRBD1 (6 bases). Germline V gene lookup returns CDR1 SGHNT and CDR2 YYREEE (reference sequence). The V and J ends lost 2 bases and 2 bases respectively, with 13 bases between them. The length of the CDR3 is 15 residues. CDR3 amino acids: CASSLFYRANYGYTF. CDR3 sequence (DNA): TGTGCCAGCAGCTTATTTTACAGGGCCAACTATGGCTACACCTTC.

The chain employs TRBV27 and TRBJ2-2, with a tentative D call TRBD1 (6 bases). Per germline, CDR1 MNHEY and CDR2 SMNVEV (reference sequence). The CDR3 is 15 amino acids. Between the trimmed V and J ends, which lost 6 bases and 3 bases, there was a span of 14 bases. The CDR3 coding sequence is TGTGCCAGCAGAGGAAACAGGGCGGACACCGGGGAGCTGTTTTTT. This codes for CASRGNRADTGELFF.

The chain is built from TRBV18 and TRBJ2-3; D not resolved. The ends were cut back, 0 bases at V and 2 bases at J, with 6 bases in the middle. This CDR3 contains 14 residues. Germline-derived CDR1 and CDR2 are KGHSH and LQKENI. This CDR3 is CASSPPGATDTQYF. In nucleotides, the CDR3 is TGTGCCAGCTCACCACCAGGAGCCACAGATACGCAGTATTTT.

The V call is TRBV29-1, the J call TRBJ1-2, with D perhaps matching TRBD1 (5 bases). Trimming took 6 bases from V and 8 from J, leaving 13 bases between them. CDR3 length equals 11 residues. CDR1 is SQVTM, CDR2 ANQGSEA, per germline. The CDR3 nucleotides are TGCAGCGTCGGGACTGGCGGAGGCTACACCTTC. It is translated as CSVGTGGGYTF.

The chain recombines TRBV6-5 with TRBJ2-7; 7 bases match TRBD2. Germline assignment: CDR1 MNHEY and CDR2 SVGAGI. This CDR3 region has 14 residues. Trimming took 6 bases from V and 0 from J; bases not matched to a gene: 5. CDR3 DNA: TGTGCCAGCAGCTTCGAGCGGGACTCCTACGAGCAGTACTTC. This codes for CASSFERDSYEQYF.

The chain uses TRBV9 and TRBJ2-2, with 8 bases lining up with TRBD1. V was clipped by 4 bases and J by 0 bases; unmatched bases: 8. Germline V gene sequence: CDR1 SGDLS, CDR2 YYNGEE. CDR3 length: 17 residues. DNA of the CDR3: TGTGCCAGCAGCCCCGCACGGACAGGGACGAACACCGGGGAGCTGTTTTTT. This encodes CASSPARTGTNTGELFF.

This chain uses TRBV4-1 with TRBJ2-2, with 7 positions matching TRBD1. The germline CDR1 and CDR2 sequences are MGHRA and YSYEKL. The V segment lost 3 bases and the J segment 1 base; nucleotides outside the gene matches: 8. There are 17 residues in the CDR3. Written as DNA, the CDR3 is TGCGCCAGCAGCCAGTACCCGAACAGGGGGAACACCGGGGAGCTGTTTTTT. Its protein is CASSQYPNRGNTGELFF.

The V and J genes are TRBV6-1 and TRBJ1-5; D not certain. Between the trimmed V and J ends, which lost 1 base and 7 bases, there was a span of 11 bases. Germline V gene data show CDR1 as MNHNS and CDR2 as SASEGT. The CDR3 has 14 residues. Written as DNA, the CDR3 is TGTGCCAGCAGTGAAGGGGCTGGTGGCCAGCCCCAGCATTTT. Its translation: CASSEGAGGQPQHF.

V gene TRBV5-1 combines with J gene TRBJ2-3, with a tentative D call TRBD1 (5 bases). V dropped 2 bases and J dropped 5 bases, with 12 bases sitting between them. Germline V CDR1 and CDR2: SGHRS, YFSETQ. The CDR3 has 14 amino acids. This CDR3 reads CASSFKGPGDTQYF. The CDR3 bases are TGCGCCAGCAGCTTCAAGGGGCCCGGAGATACGCAGTATTTT.

The rearrangement links TRBV18 to TRBJ2-6, with D unresolved. Trimming pared 3 bases from V and 0 bases from J, leaving 9 bases between. Germline-derived CDR1 and CDR2 are KGHSH and LQKENI. The CDR3 spans 16 residues. CDR3 nucleotide sequence: TGTGCCAGCTCACCCGAGACACCCTCTGGGGCCAACGTCCTGACTTTC. It yields the protein CASSPETPSGANVLTF.

The V gene is TRBV29-1, the J gene TRBJ1-1, with 8 bases matching TRBD1. CDR1 and CDR2 from the germline V gene are SQVTM and ANQGSEA. This CDR3 is 11 amino acids long. The CDR3 protein is CAMGQATEAFF. CDR3 in DNA: TGCGCTATGGGACAGGCAACTGAAGCTTTCTTT.

The V gene is TRBV7-9, the J gene TRBJ2-1; 8 nucleotides line up with TRBD2. The V gene's germline CDR1 is SEHNR and CDR2 FQNEAQ (reference sequence). This CDR3 spans 16 amino acids. V trimming: 4 bases; J trimming: 2 bases; junction bases outside the gene matches: 7. The CDR3 region is CASSSNPGGPYNEQFF. CDR3 DNA: TGTGCCAGCAGCTCCAACCCGGGGGGGCCCTACAATGAGCAGTTCTTC.

The CDR3 protein is CASSLGGGQREKLFF. The CDR3 DNA follows: TGCGCCAGCAGCTTAGGGGGTGGACAGCGGGAAAAACTGTTTTTT. The chain recombines TRBV5-1 with TRBJ1-4; D is perhaps TRBD1 (6 bases). Germline assignment: CDR1 SGHRS and CDR2 YFSETQ. The CDR3 consists of 15 residues. Between the trimmed V and J ends, which lost 2 bases and 8 bases, there was a span of 16 bases.

The count of this clone is one. The chain recombines TRBV7-9 with TRBJ1-1; D perhaps matches TRBD1 (5 bases). Germline V lookup: CDR1 SEHNR, CDR2 FQNEAQ (reference sequence). With 2 bases removed from V and 6 bases from J, the gap between germline ends came to 13 bases. There are 14 residues in the CDR3. For the CDR3, the DNA is TGTGCCAGCAGCTTATGGGGGGAGGCCGCTGAAGCTTTCTTT. Its translation is CASSLWGEAAEAFF.

The chain combines TRBV6-6 with TRBJ2-7; D is ambiguous. V was trimmed by 4 bases and J by 3 bases, leaving 10 bases between them. Germline lookup yields CDR1 MNHNY and CDR2 SVGAGI (reference sequence). This CDR3 comprises 13 residues. The CDR3 DNA is TGTGCCAGCAGTTCCATACATCACTACGAGCAGTACTTC. Translation gives CASSSIHHYEQYF.

This sequence joins TRBV5-4 and TRBJ2-7; possible D gene TRBD1, 6 bases. CDR1 SGHNT and CDR2 YYREEE come from the germline V gene (reference sequence). The CDR3 has 14 residues. V shed 3 bases and J shed 6 bases, with 16 bases lying between them. Written as DNA, the CDR3 is TGTGCCAGCAGCTCCTACAGGGTATTGGGCGAGCAGTACTTC. The encoded protein is CASSSYRVLGEQYF.

Only one count was recorded for this clone. This sequence joins TRBV9 and TRBJ1-1; D is unresolved. Trimming stripped 0 bases from V and 1 base from J, with 7 bases between. The V gene's germline CDR1 is SGDLS and CDR2 YYNGEE. This CDR3 spans 14 amino acids. DNA of the CDR3: TGTGCCAGCAGCGTAGTCACAGAGAACACTGAAGCTTTCTTT. It specifies CASSVVTENTEAFF.